These T cell receptor beta chains were read from a single sample in a study of T cells in Graves' hyperthyroidism and ophthalmopathy. TCRdb fed the multiplex PCR reads into MiXCR, producing one record per CDR3 protein. Seen here are fewer than 650,000 distinct CDR3 sequences, approximately 48% observed once, and the top ten hold around 47%. The sequencing sample was made of peripheral blood or thyroid tissue (not recorded which). These receptors were obtained from an adult woman with Graves' disease, either hyperthyroidism or ophthalmopathy (not recorded which). Each CDR3 is given with its conserved first and last residue. A D gene is named only where the DNA matches it firmly. The listing skips clone size in some rows; elsewhere it reads once, few, many or a size class.

d_gene	v_gene	j_gene	abundance	CDR3nt	CDR3aa
-	TRBV6-5	TRBJ1-2	-	TGTGTCAGCAGCCCTCTGGGGTATGGCTACACCTTC	CVSSPLGYGYTF
TRBD1	TRBV20-1	TRBJ1-5	many	TGCAGTGCCCACCGGACAGGGTTTGACCAGCCCCAGCATTTT	CSAHRTGFDQPQHF
-	TRBV11-2	TRBJ2-7	-	TGTGCCAGCAGCTTAGATTTTGGGACATACGAGCAGTACTTC	CASSLDFGTYEQYF
-	TRBV14	TRBJ1-4	many	TGTGCCAGCAGCCAAGAGGGACCTGGAAGGGAAAAACTGTTTTTT	CASSQEGPGREKLFF
-	TRBV19	TRBJ1-1	many	TGTGCCAGTAGTATTAAGGGAGACCTGGGCCAAGAATCGGGCACTGAAGCTTTCTTT	CASSIKGDLGQESGTEAFF
-	TRBV7-9	TRBJ1-5	-	TGTGCCAGCAGCTTGCCAGGGGTTGAGCAGCCCCAGCATTTT	CASSLPGVEQPQHF
TRBD1	TRBV7-6	TRBJ1-1	-	TGTGCCAGCAGTGCTAGGGGACAGGGTTGGACTGAAGCTTTCTTT	CASSARGQGWTEAFF
-	TRBV12-3/TRBV12-4	TRBJ2-7	-	TGTGCCAGCACTGCGGGGTCCTCGGGTGAGCAGTACTTC	CASTAGSSGEQYF
TRBD2	TRBV4-2	TRBJ2-7	many	TGTGCCAGCAGCCAGGGCGGGTCGGGAGGCTACGAGCAGTACTTC	CASSQGGSGGYEQYF
-	TRBV28	TRBJ2-5	many	TGTGCCAGCAGTTTACGCCGGGGTTCTATCCAAGAGACCCAGTACTTC	CASSLRRGSIQETQYF
-	TRBV10-3	TRBJ1-2	-	TGTGCCATCAGTGATGAAGACAGTCTTTTAAACTATGGCTACACCTTC	CAISDEDSLLNYGYTF
TRBD1	TRBV14	TRBJ1-4	many	TGTGCCAGCAGCCAAGTACAGGGGGCTAATGAAAAACTGTTTTTT	CASSQVQGANEKLFF
-	TRBV20-1	TRBJ2-7	few	TGCAGTGGACAGGATAGTGGGTGGGAGCAGTACTTC	CSGQDSGWEQYF
-	TRBV2	TRBJ1-2	-	TGTGCCAGCATCGGAGAACACGGAACTTATGGCTACACCTTC	CASIGEHGTYGYTF
-	TRBV25-1	TRBJ1-2	-	TGTGCCAGTGAACGAACGGGGCCCTATGGCTACACCTTC	CASERTGPYGYTF
-	TRBV5-1	TRBJ1-6	once	TGCGCCAGCAGCTTGATGGGGGTACCCCTCCACTTT	CASSLMGVPLHF
TRBD2	TRBV20-1	TRBJ2-7	-	TGCAGTGCTAGAGATGAGGCTAGCGGTGACTTGGGACAGTACTTC	CSARDEASGDLGQYF
-	TRBV14	TRBJ1-1	-	TGTGCCAGCAGCCAGCCTTGGGGGAACATGAACACTGAAGCTTTCTTT	CASSQPWGNMNTEAFF
-	TRBV7-9	TRBJ1-1	many	TGTGCCAGCAGCTTAGGGGAAAAGGCGCCAAGAAACTTGAACACTGAAGCTTTCTTT	CASSLGEKAPRNLNTEAFF
TRBD1	TRBV24-1	TRBJ2-5	-	TGTGCCATCAGTGAACAGGGGAGCAATCAGCCCCAGTACTTC	CAISEQGSNQPQYF
-	TRBV10-3	TRBJ2-7	-	TGTGCCAGCAACCTCAGGGTATCCTACGAGCAGTACTTC	CASNLRVSYEQYF
-	TRBV5-1	TRBJ1-1	once	TGCGCCAGCAGCTTCGGGACGGCGGCGTTGGGCACTGAAGCTTTCTTT	CASSFGTAALGTEAFF